This TCR beta chain derives from a study of cytomegalovirus exposure and HLA in healthy donors. Study results and caveats: In vitro, a few CMV-associated chains proved specific for CMV antigens. Whilst most TCR sequences proved rare, a subset of public TCRs occurred across many donors.

V trimming: 0 bases; J trimming: 3 bases; junction bases outside the gene matches: 8. From germline, CDR1 is MNHEY and CDR2 SVGAGI. The CDR3 covers 16 residues. TCRdb's copy holds only in-frame clones and misses some; the assay was immunoSEQ multiplex PCR. The profile covers tens of thousands of clones, with 90% to 96% appearing a single time and 1.5% to 2% taken by the ten largest. As to this clone: Its specificity is not known.

This TCR was recovered from a man aged 18-30 years in good health and CMV-seropositive. Material for sequencing was PBMCs. The rearrangement uses TRBV6-5 and TRBJ2-7, with 7 bases fitting TRBD2. CDR3: CASSYSSWEGVYEQYF. The CDR3 DNA sequence: TGTGCCAGCAGTTACTCGAGCTGGGAGGGAGTCTACGAGCAGTACTTC.